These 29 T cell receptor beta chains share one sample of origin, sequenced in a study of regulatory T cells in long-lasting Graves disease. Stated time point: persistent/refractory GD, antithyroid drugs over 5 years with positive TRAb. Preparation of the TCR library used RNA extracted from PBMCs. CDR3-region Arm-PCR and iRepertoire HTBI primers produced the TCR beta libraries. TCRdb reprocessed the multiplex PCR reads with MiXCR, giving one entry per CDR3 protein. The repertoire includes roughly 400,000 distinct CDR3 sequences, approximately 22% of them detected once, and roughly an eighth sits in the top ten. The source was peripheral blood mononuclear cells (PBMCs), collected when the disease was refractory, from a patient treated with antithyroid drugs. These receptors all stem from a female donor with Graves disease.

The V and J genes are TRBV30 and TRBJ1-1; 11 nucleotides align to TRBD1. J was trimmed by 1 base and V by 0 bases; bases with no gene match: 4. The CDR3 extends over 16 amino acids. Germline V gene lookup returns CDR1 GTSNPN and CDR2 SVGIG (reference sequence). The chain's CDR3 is CAWSVGGTGGNTEAFF. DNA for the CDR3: TGTGCCTGGAGTGTAGGGGGGACAGGGGGGAACACTGAAGCTTTCTTT.

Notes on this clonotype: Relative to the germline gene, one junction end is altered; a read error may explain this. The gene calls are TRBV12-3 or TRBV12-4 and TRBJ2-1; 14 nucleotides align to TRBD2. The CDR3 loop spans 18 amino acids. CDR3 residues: CASSPGLAGVGSYDEQFF. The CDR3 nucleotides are TGTGCCAGCAGTCCGGGACTAGCGGGAGTCGGCTCCTACGATGAGCAGTTCTTC.

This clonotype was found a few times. CDR3 nucleotides: TGTGCCAGCAGCTTAGCGCGGGAGGACACCTACAATGAGCAGTTCTTC. Translated, it gives CASSLAREDTYNEQFF. J is TRBJ2-1 and V is TRBV7-9; 8 bases are a match to TRBD2. The V and J ends lost 0 bases and 2 bases, in that order; junction bases with no gene match: 3. From germline, CDR1 is SEHNR and CDR2 FQNEAQ (reference sequence). The CDR3 covers 16 residues.

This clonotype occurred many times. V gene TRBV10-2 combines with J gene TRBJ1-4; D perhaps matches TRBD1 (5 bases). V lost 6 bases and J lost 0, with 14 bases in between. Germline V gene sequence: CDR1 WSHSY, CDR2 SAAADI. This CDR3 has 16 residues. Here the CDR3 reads CASRDDRLATNEKLFF. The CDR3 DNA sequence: TGCGCCAGCAGGGACGACAGACTTGCAACTAATGAAAAACTGTTTTTT.

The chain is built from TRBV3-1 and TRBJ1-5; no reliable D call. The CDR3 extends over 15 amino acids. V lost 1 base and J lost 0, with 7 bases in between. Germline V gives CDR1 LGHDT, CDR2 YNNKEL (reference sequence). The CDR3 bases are TGTGCCAGCAGCCAAGGTCCGCTTAGCAATCAGCCCCAGCATTTT. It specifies CASSQGPLSNQPQHF.

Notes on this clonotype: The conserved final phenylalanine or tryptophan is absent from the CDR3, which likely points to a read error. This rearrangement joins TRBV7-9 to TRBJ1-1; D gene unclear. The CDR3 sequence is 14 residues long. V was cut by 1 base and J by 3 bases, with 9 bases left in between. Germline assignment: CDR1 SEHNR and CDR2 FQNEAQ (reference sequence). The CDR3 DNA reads TGTGCCAGCAGCTTAGAACTGTCTGACACTGAAGCTTTCCTT. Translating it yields CASSLELSDTEAFL.

CDR3 nucleotides: TGTGCCAGCAGTTTATCAGGGTTGAACGAGCAGTACTTC. Translating gives CASSLSGLNEQYF. The chain combines TRBV28 with TRBJ2-7; maybe TRBD1 (5 bases). CDR3 size: 13 residues. The germline CDR1 and CDR2 sequences are MDHEN and SYDVKM. Trimming took off 1 base at V and 5 bases at J, with 9 bases between the two ends.

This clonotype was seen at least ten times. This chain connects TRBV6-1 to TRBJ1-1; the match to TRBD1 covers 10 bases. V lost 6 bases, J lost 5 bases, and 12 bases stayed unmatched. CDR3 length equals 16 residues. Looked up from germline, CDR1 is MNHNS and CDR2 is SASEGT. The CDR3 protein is CASSGRDRGPGTEAFF. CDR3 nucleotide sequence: TGTGCCAGCAGCGGCCGTGACAGGGGGCCGGGGACTGAAGCTTTCTTT.

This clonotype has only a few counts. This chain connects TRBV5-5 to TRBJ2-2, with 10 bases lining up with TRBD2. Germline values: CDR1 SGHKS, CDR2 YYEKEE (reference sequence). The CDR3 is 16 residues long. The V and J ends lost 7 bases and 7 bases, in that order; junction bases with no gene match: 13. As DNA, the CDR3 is TGTGCCAGCCTCCAGGGAGCGGGAGGGCCGTTCGGGGAGCTGTTTTTT. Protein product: CASLQGAGGPFGELFF.

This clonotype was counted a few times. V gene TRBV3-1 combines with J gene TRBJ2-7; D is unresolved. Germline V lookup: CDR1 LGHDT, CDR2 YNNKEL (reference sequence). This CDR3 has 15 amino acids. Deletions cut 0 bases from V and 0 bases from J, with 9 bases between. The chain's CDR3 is CASSQERRTSYEQYF. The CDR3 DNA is TGTGCCAGCAGCCAAGAGAGGAGAACCTCCTACGAGCAGTACTTC.

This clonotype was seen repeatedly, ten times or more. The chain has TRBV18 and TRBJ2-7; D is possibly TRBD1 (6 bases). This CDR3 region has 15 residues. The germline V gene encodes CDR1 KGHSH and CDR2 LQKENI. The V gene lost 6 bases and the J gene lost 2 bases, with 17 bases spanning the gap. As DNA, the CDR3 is TGTGCCAGCTCGTCAGGGGTTGGGAAAACCTACGAGCAGTACTTC. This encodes CASSSGVGKTYEQYF.

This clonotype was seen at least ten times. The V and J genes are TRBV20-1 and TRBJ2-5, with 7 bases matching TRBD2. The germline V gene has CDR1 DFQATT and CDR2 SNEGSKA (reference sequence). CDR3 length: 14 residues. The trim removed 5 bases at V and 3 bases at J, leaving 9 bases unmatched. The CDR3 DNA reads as TGCAGTGCTCCACCCGGGACTACAGAAGAGACCCAGTACTTC. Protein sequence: CSAPPGTTEETQYF.

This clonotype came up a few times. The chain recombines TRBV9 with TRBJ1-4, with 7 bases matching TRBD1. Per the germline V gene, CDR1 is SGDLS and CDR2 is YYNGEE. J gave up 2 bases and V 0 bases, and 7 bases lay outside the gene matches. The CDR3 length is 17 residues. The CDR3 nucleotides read TGTGCCAGCAGCGTAGCGGACAGGTGGTTTACTAATGAAAAACTGTTTTTT. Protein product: CASSVADRWFTNEKLFF.

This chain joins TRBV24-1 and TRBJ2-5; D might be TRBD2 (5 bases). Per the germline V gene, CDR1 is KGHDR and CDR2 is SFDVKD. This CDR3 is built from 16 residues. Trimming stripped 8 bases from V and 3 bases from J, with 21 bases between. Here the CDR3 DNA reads TGTGCCACCACCCTTCTTTTCGTGGGAGCGGAAGAGACCCAGTACTTC. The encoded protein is CATTLLFVGAEETQYF.

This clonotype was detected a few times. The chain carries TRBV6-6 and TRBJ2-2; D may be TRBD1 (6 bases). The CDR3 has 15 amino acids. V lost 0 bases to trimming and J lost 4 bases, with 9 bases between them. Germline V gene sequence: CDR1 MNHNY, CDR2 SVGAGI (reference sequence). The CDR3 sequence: CASSYSATGTGELFF. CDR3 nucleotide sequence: TGTGCCAGCAGTTACTCGGCGACAGGCACCGGGGAGCTGTTTTTT.

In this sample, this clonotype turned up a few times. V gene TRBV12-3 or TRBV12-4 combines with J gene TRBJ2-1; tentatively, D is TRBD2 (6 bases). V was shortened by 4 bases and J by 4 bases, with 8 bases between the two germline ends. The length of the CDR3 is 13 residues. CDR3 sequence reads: CASSSGTYNEQFF. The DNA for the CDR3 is TGTGCCAGCAGTTCTGGGACTTACAATGAGCAGTTCTTC.

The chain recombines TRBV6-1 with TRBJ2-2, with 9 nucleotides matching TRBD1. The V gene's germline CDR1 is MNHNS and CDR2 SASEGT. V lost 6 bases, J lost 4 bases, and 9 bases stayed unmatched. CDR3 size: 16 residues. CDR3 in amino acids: CASRLQGAGSTGELFF. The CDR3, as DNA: TGTGCCAGCAGGTTACAGGGGGCGGGAAGCACCGGGGAGCTGTTTTTT.

CDR3 in amino acids: CASSWGRGVGDEQYF. CDR3 nucleotide sequence: TGTGCCAGCAGTTGGGGCAGGGGGGTAGGAGACGAGCAGTACTTC. The gene calls are TRBV6-5 and TRBJ2-7; D perhaps matches TRBD1 (7 bases). CDR3 length: 15 residues. The ends were cut back, 4 bases at V and 5 bases at J, with 18 bases in the middle. CDR1 and CDR2 (germline): MNHEY, SVGAGI.

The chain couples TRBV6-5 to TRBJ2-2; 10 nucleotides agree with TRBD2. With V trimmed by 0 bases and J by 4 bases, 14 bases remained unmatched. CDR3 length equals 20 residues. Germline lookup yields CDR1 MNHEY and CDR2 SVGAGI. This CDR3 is CASSYSLYRLAGESTGELFF. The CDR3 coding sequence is TGTGCCAGCAGTTACTCGTTGTATCGGCTAGCGGGAGAGAGCACCGGGGAGCTGTTTTTT.

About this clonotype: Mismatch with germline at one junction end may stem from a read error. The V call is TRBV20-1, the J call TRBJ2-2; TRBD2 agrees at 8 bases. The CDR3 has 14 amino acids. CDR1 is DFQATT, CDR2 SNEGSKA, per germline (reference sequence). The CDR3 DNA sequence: TGCAGTGCTAGAGTGCGGGAGGCTCCCGGGGAGCTGTCTTTT. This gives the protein CSARVREAPGELSF.

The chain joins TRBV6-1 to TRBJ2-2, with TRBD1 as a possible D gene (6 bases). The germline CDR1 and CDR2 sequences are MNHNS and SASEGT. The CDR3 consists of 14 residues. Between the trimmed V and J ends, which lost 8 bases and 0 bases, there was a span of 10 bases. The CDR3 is CASSTGPNTGELFF. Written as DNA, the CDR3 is TGTGCCAGCTCTACAGGGCCGAACACCGGGGAGCTGTTTTTT.

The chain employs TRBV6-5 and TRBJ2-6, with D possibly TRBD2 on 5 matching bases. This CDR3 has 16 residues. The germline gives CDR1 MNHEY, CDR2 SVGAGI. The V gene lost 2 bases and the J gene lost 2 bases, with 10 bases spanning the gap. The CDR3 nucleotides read TGTGCCAGCAGTTACGGGTCCGGGGCTGGGGCCAACGTCCTGACTTTC. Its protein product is CASSYGSGAGANVLTF.

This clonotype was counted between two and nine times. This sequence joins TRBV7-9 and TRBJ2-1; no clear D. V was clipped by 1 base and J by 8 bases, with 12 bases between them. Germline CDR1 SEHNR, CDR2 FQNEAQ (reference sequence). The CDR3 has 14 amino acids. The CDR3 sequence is CASSLGGSRDEQFF. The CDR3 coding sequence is TGTGCCAGCAGCTTAGGAGGTAGCCGCGATGAGCAGTTCTTC.

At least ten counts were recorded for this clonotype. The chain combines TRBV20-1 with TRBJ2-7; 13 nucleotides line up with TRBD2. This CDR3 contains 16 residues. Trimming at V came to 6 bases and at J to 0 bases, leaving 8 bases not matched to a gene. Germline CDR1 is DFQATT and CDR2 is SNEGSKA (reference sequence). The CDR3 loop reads CSATGTSGISSYEQYF. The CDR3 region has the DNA TGCAGTGCCACCGGGACTAGCGGGATCAGCTCCTACGAGCAGTACTTC.

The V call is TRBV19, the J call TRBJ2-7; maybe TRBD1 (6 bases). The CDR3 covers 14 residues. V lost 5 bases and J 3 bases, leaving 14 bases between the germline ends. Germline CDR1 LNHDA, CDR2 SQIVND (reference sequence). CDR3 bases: TGTGCCAGTAGTCCAAAAAACAGGGACTACGAGCAGTACTTC. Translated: CASSPKNRDYEQYF.

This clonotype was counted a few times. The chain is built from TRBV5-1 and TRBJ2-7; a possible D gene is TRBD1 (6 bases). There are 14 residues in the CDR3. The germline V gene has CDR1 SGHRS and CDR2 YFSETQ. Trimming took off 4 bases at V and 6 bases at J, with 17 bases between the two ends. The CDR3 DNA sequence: TGCGCCAGCAGCCTCGAGGACAGCTTCACCGAGCAGTACTTC. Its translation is CASSLEDSFTEQYF.

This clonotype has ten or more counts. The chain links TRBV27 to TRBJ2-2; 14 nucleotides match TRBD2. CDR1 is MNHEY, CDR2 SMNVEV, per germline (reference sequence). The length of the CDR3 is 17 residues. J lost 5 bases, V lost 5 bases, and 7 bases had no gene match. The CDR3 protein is CASSTRTSGRWTGELFF. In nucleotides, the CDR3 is TGTGCCAGCAGTACAAGGACTAGCGGGAGGTGGACCGGGGAGCTGTTTTTT.

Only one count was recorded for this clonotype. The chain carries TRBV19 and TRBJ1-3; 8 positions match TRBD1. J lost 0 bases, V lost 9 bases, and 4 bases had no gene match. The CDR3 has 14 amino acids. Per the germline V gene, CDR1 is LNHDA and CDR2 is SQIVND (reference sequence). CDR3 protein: CASDRGSSGNTIYF. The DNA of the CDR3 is TGTGCCAGCGACAGGGGCTCCTCTGGAAACACCATATATTTT.

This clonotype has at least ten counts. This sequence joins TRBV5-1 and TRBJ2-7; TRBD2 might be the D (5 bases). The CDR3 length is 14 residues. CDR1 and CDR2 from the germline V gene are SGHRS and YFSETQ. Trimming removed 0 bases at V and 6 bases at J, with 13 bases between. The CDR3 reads CASSLVSESLEQYF. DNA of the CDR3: TGCGCCAGCAGCTTGGTTAGCGAGTCTCTCGAGCAGTACTTC. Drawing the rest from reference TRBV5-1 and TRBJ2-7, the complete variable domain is KAGVTQTPRYLIKTRGQQVTLSCSPISGHRSVSWYQQTPGQGLQFLFEYFSETQRNKGNFPGRFSGRQFSNSRSEMNVSTLELGDSALYLCASSLVSESLEQYFGPGTRLTVT.